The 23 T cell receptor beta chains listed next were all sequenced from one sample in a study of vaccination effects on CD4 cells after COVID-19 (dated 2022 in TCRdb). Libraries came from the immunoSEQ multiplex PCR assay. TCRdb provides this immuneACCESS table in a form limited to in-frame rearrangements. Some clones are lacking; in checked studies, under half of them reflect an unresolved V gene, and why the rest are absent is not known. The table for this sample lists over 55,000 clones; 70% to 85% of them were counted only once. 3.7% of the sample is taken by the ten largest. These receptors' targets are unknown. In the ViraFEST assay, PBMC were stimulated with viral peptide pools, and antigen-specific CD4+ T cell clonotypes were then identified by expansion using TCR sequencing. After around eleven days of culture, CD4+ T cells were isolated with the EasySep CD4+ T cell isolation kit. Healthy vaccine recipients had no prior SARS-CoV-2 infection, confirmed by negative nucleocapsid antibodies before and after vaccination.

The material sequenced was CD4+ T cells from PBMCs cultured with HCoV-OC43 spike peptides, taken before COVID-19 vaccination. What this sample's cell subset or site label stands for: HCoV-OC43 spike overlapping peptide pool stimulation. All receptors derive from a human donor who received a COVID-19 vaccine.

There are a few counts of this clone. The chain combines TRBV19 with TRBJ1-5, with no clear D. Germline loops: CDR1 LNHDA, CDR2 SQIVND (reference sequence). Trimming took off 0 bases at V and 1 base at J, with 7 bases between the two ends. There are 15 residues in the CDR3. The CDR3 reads CASSIDGRSNQPQHF. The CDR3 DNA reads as TGTGCCAGTAGTATAGACGGCAGAAGCAATCAGCCCCAGCATTTT.

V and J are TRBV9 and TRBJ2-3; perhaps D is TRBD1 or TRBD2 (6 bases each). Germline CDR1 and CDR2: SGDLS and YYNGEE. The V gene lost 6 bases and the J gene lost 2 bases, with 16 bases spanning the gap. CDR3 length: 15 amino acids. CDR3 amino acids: CASTLRGDLTDTQYF. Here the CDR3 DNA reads TGTGCCAGCACCTTGAGGGGGGACCTCACAGATACGCAGTATTTT.

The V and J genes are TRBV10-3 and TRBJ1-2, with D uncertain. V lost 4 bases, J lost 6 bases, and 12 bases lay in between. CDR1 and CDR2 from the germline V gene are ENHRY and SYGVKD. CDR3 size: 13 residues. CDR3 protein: CAISVSGEDGYTF. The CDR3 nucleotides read TGTGCCATCAGTGTGTCCGGGGAAGATGGCTACACCTTC.

The CDR3 sequence is CASSLTPNTEAFF. In DNA form, the CDR3 reads TGTGCCAGCAGCCTCACACCGAACACTGAAGCTTTCTTT. The chain is built from TRBV12-3 or TRBV12-4 and TRBJ1-1; D is unresolved. The CDR3 runs 13 residues. The germline V and J ends were trimmed by 6 bases and 1 base, with 9 bases remaining between them.

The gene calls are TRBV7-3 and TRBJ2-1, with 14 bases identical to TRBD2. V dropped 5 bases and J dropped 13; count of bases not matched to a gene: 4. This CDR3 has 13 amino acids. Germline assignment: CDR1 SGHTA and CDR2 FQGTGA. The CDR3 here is CASSVGLAGAQFF. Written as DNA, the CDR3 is TGTGCCAGCAGCGTGGGACTAGCGGGAGCTCAGTTCTTC.

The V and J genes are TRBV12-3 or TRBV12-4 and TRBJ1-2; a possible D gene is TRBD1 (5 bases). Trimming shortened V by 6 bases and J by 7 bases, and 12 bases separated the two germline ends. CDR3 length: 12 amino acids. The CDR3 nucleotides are TGTGCCAGCAGGGGGGGAGGAACTGGCTACACCTTC. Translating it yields CASRGGGTGYTF.

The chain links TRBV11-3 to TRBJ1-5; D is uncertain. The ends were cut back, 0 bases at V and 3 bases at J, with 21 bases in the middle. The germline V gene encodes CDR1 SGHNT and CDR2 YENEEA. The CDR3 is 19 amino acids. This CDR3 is CASSLDLFCAREINQPQHF. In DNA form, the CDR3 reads TGTGCCAGCAGCTTAGATTTGTTCTGTGCCCGGGAAATCAATCAGCCCCAGCATTTT.

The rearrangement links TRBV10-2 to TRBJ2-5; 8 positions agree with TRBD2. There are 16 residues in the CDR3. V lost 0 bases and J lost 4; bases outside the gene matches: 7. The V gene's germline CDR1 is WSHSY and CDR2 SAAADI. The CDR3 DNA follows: TGCGCCAGCAGTGAGTCATCCCGGGGGGGCGGAGAGACCCAGTACTTC. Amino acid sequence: CASSESSRGGGETQYF.

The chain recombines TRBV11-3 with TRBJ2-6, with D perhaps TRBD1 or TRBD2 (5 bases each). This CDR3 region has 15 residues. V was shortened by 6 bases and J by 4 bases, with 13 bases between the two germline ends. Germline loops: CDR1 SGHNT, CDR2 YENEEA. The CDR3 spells CASSRDGTGANVLTF. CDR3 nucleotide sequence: TGTGCCAGCAGTCGAGACGGGACCGGGGCCAACGTCCTGACTTTC.

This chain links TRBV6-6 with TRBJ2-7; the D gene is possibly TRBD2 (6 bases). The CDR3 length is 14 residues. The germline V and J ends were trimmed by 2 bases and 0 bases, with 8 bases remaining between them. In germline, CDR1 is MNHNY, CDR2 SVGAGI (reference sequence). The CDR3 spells CASSYVGGSYEQYV. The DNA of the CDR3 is TGTGCCAGCAGTTACGTCGGGGGCTCCTACGAGCAGTACGTC.

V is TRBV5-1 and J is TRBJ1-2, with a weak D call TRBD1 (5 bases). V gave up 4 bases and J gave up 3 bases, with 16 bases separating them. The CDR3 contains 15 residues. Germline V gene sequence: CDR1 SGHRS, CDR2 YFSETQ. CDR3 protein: CASSPNPGSHYGYTF. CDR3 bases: TGCGCCAGCAGCCCAAACCCAGGGTCCCACTATGGCTACACCTTC.

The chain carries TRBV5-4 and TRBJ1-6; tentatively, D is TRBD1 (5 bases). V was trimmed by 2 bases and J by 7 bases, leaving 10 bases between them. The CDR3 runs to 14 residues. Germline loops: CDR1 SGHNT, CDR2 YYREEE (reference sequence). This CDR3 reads CASSFSQGNSPLHF. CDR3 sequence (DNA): TGTGCCAGCAGCTTTTCCCAGGGAAATTCACCCCTCCACTTT.

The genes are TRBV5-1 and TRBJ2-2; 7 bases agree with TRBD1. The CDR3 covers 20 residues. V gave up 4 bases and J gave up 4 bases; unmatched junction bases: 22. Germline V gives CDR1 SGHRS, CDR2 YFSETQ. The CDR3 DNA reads TGCGCCAGCAGCCCCCAGGATTATTCCCGGCACAGGGGAGTCACCGGGGAGCTGTTTTTT. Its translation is CASSPQDYSRHRGVTGELFF.

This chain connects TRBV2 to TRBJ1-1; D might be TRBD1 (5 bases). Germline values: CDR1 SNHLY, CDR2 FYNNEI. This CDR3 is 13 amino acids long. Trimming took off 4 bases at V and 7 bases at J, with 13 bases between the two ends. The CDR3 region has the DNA TGTGCCAGCAGTGGCCTGGGGGAGGGTGAAGCTTTCTTT. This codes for CASSGLGEGEAFF.

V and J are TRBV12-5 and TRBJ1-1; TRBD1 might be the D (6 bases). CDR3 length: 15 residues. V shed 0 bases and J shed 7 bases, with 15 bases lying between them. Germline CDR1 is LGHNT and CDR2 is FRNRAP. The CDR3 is CASGLVLGGASEAFF. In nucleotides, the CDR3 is TGTGCTAGTGGTTTGGTATTGGGGGGCGCGAGTGAAGCTTTCTTT.

The CDR3 nucleotides are TGTGCCAGCAGTTATAACCGCGGGACAGGACTTAACTATGGCTACACCTTC. Translating gives CASSYNRGTGLNYGYTF. This chain connects TRBV11-2 to TRBJ1-2; 8 bases are shared with TRBD1. The CDR3 loop spans 17 amino acids. The germline V gene has CDR1 SGHAT and CDR2 FQNNGV. With V trimmed by 6 bases and J by 1 base, 13 bases remained unmatched.

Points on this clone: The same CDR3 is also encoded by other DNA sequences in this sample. This CDR3 reads CASSQGLGETQYF. CDR3 in DNA: TGTGCCAGCTCACAGGGTCTTGGGGAGACCCAGTACTTC. The V and J genes are TRBV18 and TRBJ2-5; D is unclear. The germline gives CDR1 KGHSH, CDR2 LQKENI. There are 13 residues in the CDR3. Trimming cost V 4 bases and J 5 bases, with 11 bases left between them. The variable domain in full, completed from reference TRBV18 and TRBJ2-5, reads NAGVMQNPRHLVRRRGQEARLRCSPMKGHSHVYWYRQLPEEGLKFMVYLQKENIIDESGMPKERFSAEFPKEGPSILRIQQVVRGDSAAYFCASSQGLGETQYFGPGTRLLVL.

Here the CDR3 reads CASSLGTINSGNTIYF. The CDR3 DNA reads as TGTGCCAGCAGCTTGGGGACAATAAACTCTGGAAACACCATATATTTT. The chain joins TRBV7-3 to TRBJ1-3, with TRBD1 as a possible D gene (6 bases). The CDR3 has 16 amino acids. V dropped 3 bases and J dropped 0 bases, with 12 bases sitting between them. The germline gives CDR1 SGHTA, CDR2 FQGTGA.

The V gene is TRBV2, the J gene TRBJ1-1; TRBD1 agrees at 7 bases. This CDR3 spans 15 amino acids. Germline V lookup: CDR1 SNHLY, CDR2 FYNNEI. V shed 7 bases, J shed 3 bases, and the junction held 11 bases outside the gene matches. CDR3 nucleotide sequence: TGTGCCAGCAAGGTACAGGGGAAATTGGACACTGAAGCTTTCTTT. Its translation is CASKVQGKLDTEAFF.

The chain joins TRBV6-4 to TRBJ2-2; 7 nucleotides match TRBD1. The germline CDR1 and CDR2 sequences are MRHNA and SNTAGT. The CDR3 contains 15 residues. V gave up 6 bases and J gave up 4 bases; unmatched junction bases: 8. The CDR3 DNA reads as TGTGCCAGCAGAAACAGGGGTGGCGGCACCGGGGAGCTGTTTTTT. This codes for CASRNRGGGTGELFF.

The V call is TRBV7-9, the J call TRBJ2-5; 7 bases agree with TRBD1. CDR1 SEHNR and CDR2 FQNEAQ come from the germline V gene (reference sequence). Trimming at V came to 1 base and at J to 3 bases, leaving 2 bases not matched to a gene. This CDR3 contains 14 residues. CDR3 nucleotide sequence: TGTGCCAGCAGCTTAGGACAGGGCAAAGAGACCCAGTACTTC. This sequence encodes CASSLGQGKETQYF.

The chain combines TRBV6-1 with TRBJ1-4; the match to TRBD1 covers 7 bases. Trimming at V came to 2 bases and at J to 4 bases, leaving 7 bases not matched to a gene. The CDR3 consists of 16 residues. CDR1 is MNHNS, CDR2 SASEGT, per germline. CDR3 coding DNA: TGTGCCAGCAGTGAAAGTAAGACAGGGCTTAATGAAAAACTGTTTTTT. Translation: CASSESKTGLNEKLFF.

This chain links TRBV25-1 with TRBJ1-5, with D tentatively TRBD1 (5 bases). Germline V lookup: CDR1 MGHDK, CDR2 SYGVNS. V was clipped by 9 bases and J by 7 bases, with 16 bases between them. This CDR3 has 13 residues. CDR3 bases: TGTGCCAGTTCTCAGGGAAGAGGGCAGCCCCAGCATTTT. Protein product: CASSQGRGQPQHF.